The clone carrying this T cell receptor (beta chain) appeared many times. Documented time point: healthy volunteer bleed at 2 weeks. From whole blood left unfractionated, total RNA was extracted. This record belongs to a study of human T cells and chemical hapten exposure. In the original processing: Ranging from about 20,000 to 690,600, TCR counts per sample had a median value of roughly 96,000. TCRdb re-analysed the RACE reads in MiXCR, keeping a single row per CDR3 protein. TCRdb's processing, not the authors', yielded these V and J calls. The sample has 80,000 to 100,000 distinct CDR3 sequences, approximately 8.2% seen once. Source material: whole blood. The receptor's source is a female donor in good health. Some clones in this sample may be carry-over from other donors' samples.

The DNA for the CDR3 is TGTGCCAGCAGTTTTTGTGGCACAGATACGCAGTATTTT. Its protein is CASSFCGTDTQYF. V is TRBV28 and J is TRBJ2-3; D gene unclear. From germline, CDR1 is MDHEN and CDR2 SYDVKM. The CDR3 has 13 amino acids. Trimming pared 3 bases from V and 1 base from J, leaving 5 bases between.